This record looks at one T cell receptor beta chain sequence and its context. Per the germline V gene, CDR1 is DFQATT and CDR2 is SNEGSKA (reference sequence). Trimming left V 4 bases short and J 2 bases short, with 17 bases between. The CDR3 consists of 15 residues. RNA totalling about 0.45 to 1 ug underwent reverse transcription with random hexamers. TCRdb recomputed calls from the immunoSEQ multiplex PCR reads with MiXCR, one row per CDR3 protein. The sample lists 180,000 or so distinct CDR3 sequences; roughly 95% were seen once. This sample was taken from a study of CD8 T cells in Susac syndrome. This sequence joins TRBV20-1 and TRBJ2-5, with D perhaps TRBD1 or TRBD2 (5 bases each). Sequencing input: CD4+ T cells from PBMCs. This TCR derives from a human donor in good health. The CDR3 here is CSATPPGAVQETQYF. CDR3 coding DNA: TGCAGTGCTACGCCCCCCGGGGCAGTACAAGAGACCCAGTACTTC.